One and the same sample provided the 26 T cell receptor beta chains below, sequenced in a study of cytomegalovirus exposure and HLA in healthy donors. The primer mix had 60 Vbeta and 13 Jbeta primers. Clones were read by immunoSEQ multiplex PCR, and TCRdb kept only the in-frame ones, dropping some. The table for this sample gives under 200,000 clones. The sequenced sample was PBMCs. These receptors originate from a woman younger than 35 in good health and CMV-seropositive.

The chain uses TRBV7-2 and TRBJ2-1; TRBD2 agrees at 7 bases. Germline loops: CDR1 SGHTA, CDR2 FQGNSA. V was clipped by 1 base and J by 12 bases; unmatched bases: 3. CDR3 length: 12 residues. CDR3 in amino acids: CASSLDSGMQFF. CDR3 bases: TGTGCCAGCAGCTTAGACAGCGGGATGCAGTTCTTC.

The rearrangement links TRBV11-2 to TRBJ2-1, with 7 bases lining up with TRBD2. V lost 5 bases to trimming and J lost 0 bases; unmatched junction nucleotides: 7. Germline loops: CDR1 SGHAT, CDR2 FQNNGV. The CDR3 has 16 residues. CDR3 loop: CASSTRGGSSYNEQFF. CDR3 DNA sequence: TGTGCCAGCAGCACACGCGGGGGAAGCTCCTACAATGAGCAGTTCTTC.

This sequence joins TRBV7-2 and TRBJ2-5; unclear D gene. Trimming cost V 2 bases and J 2 bases, with 9 bases left between them. Germline values: CDR1 SGHTA, CDR2 FQGNSA. The CDR3 is 14 residues long. The CDR3 is CASSLRRGQETQYF. CDR3 sequence (DNA): TGTGCCAGCAGCTTAAGGAGAGGACAAGAGACCCAGTACTTC.

The chain recombines TRBV19 with TRBJ1-2; TRBD1 is a possible D gene (6 bases). Trimming took 8 bases from V and 2 from J, leaving 12 bases between them. The CDR3 spans 13 residues. Germline V gene data show CDR1 as LNHDA and CDR2 as SQIVND (reference sequence). The CDR3 sequence: CASGDRTNYGYTF. In DNA, the CDR3 is TGTGCCAGTGGTGACAGGACGAACTATGGCTACACCTTC. Full variable domain (missing parts from reference TRBV19 and TRBJ1-2): DGGITQSPKYLFRKEGQNVTLSCEQNLNHDAMYWYRQDPGQGLRLIYYSQIVNDFQKGDIAEGYSVSREKKESFPLTVTSAQKNPTAFYLCASGDRTNYGYTFGSGTRLTVV.

The chain couples TRBV11-3 to TRBJ2-3; D is unclear. Germline V gene sequence: CDR1 SGHNT, CDR2 YENEEA. The CDR3 has 13 residues. V gave up 1 base and J gave up 6 bases, with 8 bases separating them. CDR3 amino acids: CASSLGQLDTQYF. As DNA, the CDR3 is TGTGCCAGCAGCTTAGGACAACTCGATACGCAGTATTTT.

J is TRBJ2-2 and V is TRBV28; D not resolved. CDR1 is MDHEN, CDR2 SYDVKM, per germline. V lost 1 base to trimming and J lost 1 base, with 4 bases between them. The CDR3 sequence is 14 residues long. In DNA form, the CDR3 reads TGTGCCAGCAGTTTATACAGGAACACCGGGGAGCTGTTTTTT. Encoded protein: CASSLYRNTGELFF.

This sequence joins TRBV30 and TRBJ2-7; 9 bases fit TRBD1. V lost 1 base and J lost 7; bases outside the gene matches: 11. Germline V CDR1 and CDR2: GTSNPN, SVGIG (reference sequence). The CDR3 extends over 15 amino acids. CDR3 nucleotide sequence: TGTGCCTGGAGTGACCTACAGGGGGCAAGGGGTGAGCAGTACTTC. It codes for CAWSDLQGARGEQYF.

For this clone: At one boundary the junction diverges from the germline segment, which might be a read error. The V and J genes are TRBV15 and TRBJ1-4; 7 bases line up with TRBD1. The CDR3 contains 15 residues. Per germline, CDR1 LNHNV and CDR2 YYDKDF (reference sequence). In DNA form, the CDR3 reads TGTGCCACCAGCGGAGAACAGGGGACGAGAGAAAAACTGTTTTTT. It translates to CATSGEQGTREKLFF.

This sequence joins TRBV29-1 and TRBJ2-5; TRBD2 matches 9 bases. The CDR3 is 12 amino acids. Germline V CDR1 and CDR2: SQVTM, ANQGSEA. J lost 3 bases, V lost 6 bases, and 2 bases had no gene match. CDR3 loop: CSVRLAEETQYF. The DNA for the CDR3 is TGCAGCGTCCGACTAGCGGAAGAGACCCAGTACTTC.

J is TRBJ2-5 and V is TRBV11-2, with a weak D call TRBD1 (6 bases). The CDR3 sequence is 18 residues long. Trimming stripped 0 bases from V and 4 bases from J, with 21 bases between. Germline V gene sequence: CDR1 SGHAT, CDR2 FQNNGV. The CDR3 protein is CASSLDAPDRGVRETQYF. In DNA, the CDR3 is TGTGCCAGCAGCTTAGATGCCCCGGACAGAGGGGTTCGAGAGACCCAGTACTTC.

As concerns this clone: At the DNA level, this CDR3 is encoded by other sequences in the same sample as well. The V call is TRBV4-2, the J call TRBJ2-3, with 10 bases matching TRBD2. CDR3 size: 15 residues. Looked up from germline, CDR1 is LGHNA and CDR2 is YNFKEQ. V lost 2 bases and J lost 6; bases outside the gene matches: 5. DNA for the CDR3: TGTGCCAGCAGCCAACTAGCGGGGGTCACGGATACGCAGTATTTT. Translation gives CASSQLAGVTDTQYF.

The chain carries TRBV9 and TRBJ2-4, with D maybe TRBD2 (6 bases). V gave up 1 base and J gave up 6 bases, with 20 bases separating them. Germline V lookup: CDR1 SGDLS, CDR2 YYNGEE. The CDR3 sequence is 17 residues long. The CDR3 sequence: CASSVRDFPGEGNIQYF. In DNA, the CDR3 is TGTGCCAGCAGCGTACGGGACTTCCCCGGTGAGGGAAACATTCAGTACTTC.

The chain recombines TRBV5-1 with TRBJ2-3, with 8 bases aligning to TRBD2. Germline lookup yields CDR1 SGHRS and CDR2 YFSETQ. Trimming took 2 bases from V and 0 from J; bases not matched to a gene: 14. The CDR3 has 19 residues. The CDR3 loop reads CASSLRGGTLAASTDTQYF. CDR3 coding DNA: TGCGCCAGCAGCTTAAGAGGGGGGACACTAGCGGCTAGCACAGATACGCAGTATTTT.

V usage is TRBV6-5 and J usage is TRBJ2-7; 9 bases map to TRBD2. The germline gives CDR1 MNHEY, CDR2 SVGAGI. The CDR3 is 16 amino acids. Unmatched junction bases numbered 12, after V lost 2 bases and J lost 7 bases. The CDR3 is CASSYVGGAGGGEQYF. The CDR3 DNA reads as TGTGCCAGCAGTTACGTTGGAGGAGCGGGAGGCGGGGAGCAGTACTTC.

This chain connects TRBV15 to TRBJ2-7; D is perhaps TRBD1 (5 bases). This CDR3 region has 14 residues. CDR1 LNHNV and CDR2 YYDKDF come from the germline V gene (reference sequence). The V gene lost 0 bases and the J gene lost 2 bases, with 8 bases spanning the gap. CDR3 amino acids: CATSRDRVAYEQYF. Here the CDR3 DNA reads TGTGCCACCAGCAGAGACAGGGTCGCCTACGAGCAGTACTTC. Full variable domain (outside the CDR3, taken from reference TRBV15 and TRBJ2-7): DAMVIQNPRYQVTQFGKPVTLSCSQTLNHNVMYWYQQKSSQAPKLLFHYYDKDFNNEADTPDNFQSRRPNTSFCFLDIRSPGLGDTAMYLCATSRDRVAYEQYFGPGTRLTVT.

The chain links TRBV7-9 to TRBJ2-5, with no clear D. Germline V gene sequence: CDR1 SEHNR, CDR2 FQNEAQ (reference sequence). V dropped 4 bases and J dropped 4 bases, with 7 bases sitting between them. The CDR3 loop spans 12 amino acids. Written as DNA, the CDR3 is TGTGCCAGCAGCTCATTACTAGAGACCCAGTACTTC. This gives the protein CASSSLLETQYF.

The rearrangement uses TRBV11-2 and TRBJ1-3; D gene ambiguous. CDR1 SGHAT and CDR2 FQNNGV come from the germline V gene. This CDR3 has 15 amino acids. The V end was cut by 4 bases, the J end by 0 bases, with 10 bases between. The CDR3 DNA reads as TGTGCCAGCAGCTCCCGAACGGGCTCTGGAAACACCATATATTTT. This sequence encodes CASSSRTGSGNTIYF.

J is TRBJ2-7 and V is TRBV7-6; TRBD1 matches at 12 bases. This CDR3 spans 16 amino acids. Germline CDR1 and CDR2: SGHVS and FNYEAQ. J lost 6 bases, V lost 5 bases, and 11 bases had no gene match. The DNA of the CDR3 is TGTGCCAGCAGCAATGCCGGGACAGGGGGCCTCCCCGAGCAGTACTTC. It specifies CASSNAGTGGLPEQYF. The variable domain in full, completed from reference TRBV7-6 and TRBJ2-7, reads GAGVSQSPRYKVTKRGQDVALRCDPISGHVSLYWYRQALGQGPEFLTYFNYEAQQDKSGLPNDRFSAERPEGSISTLTIQRTEQRDSAMYRCASSNAGTGGLPEQYFGPGTRLTVT.

This sequence joins TRBV2 and TRBJ2-1; 11 bases map to TRBD1. Germline lookup yields CDR1 SNHLY and CDR2 FYNNEI. J gave up 1 base and V 3 bases, and 2 bases lay outside the gene matches. The CDR3 sequence is 16 residues long. DNA for the CDR3: TGTGCCAGCAGTGAGGGGACAGGGGGTTCCTACAATGAGCAGTTCTTC. It encodes CASSEGTGGSYNEQFF.

The V gene is TRBV19, the J gene TRBJ2-7; 7 bases are a match to TRBD1. CDR1 and CDR2 from the germline V gene are LNHDA and SQIVND (reference sequence). The CDR3 contains 13 residues. Trimming removed 5 bases from V and 5 bases from J; junction bases left unmatched: 6. The CDR3 protein is CASSDRQGDEQYF. The CDR3 bases are TGTGCCAGTAGTGATCGACAGGGTGACGAGCAGTACTTC.

The chain has TRBV11-3 and TRBJ2-7, with TRBD1 matching 8 bases. This CDR3 is built from 17 residues. Losses at the gene ends were 5 bases for V and 0 bases for J; bases not matched to a gene: 12. Germline-derived CDR1 and CDR2 are SGHNT and YENEEA. The CDR3 spells CASSPAPRTGLSYEQYF. CDR3 nucleotide sequence: TGTGCCAGCAGCCCAGCCCCCCGGACAGGGCTCTCCTACGAGCAGTACTTC.

The chain couples TRBV7-2 to TRBJ2-2, with 9 bases matching TRBD2. Germline V gene data show CDR1 as SGHTA and CDR2 as FQGNSA. Unmatched junction bases numbered 12, after V lost 5 bases and J lost 5 bases. The CDR3 is 17 amino acids. The DNA for the CDR3 is TGTGCCAGCAGCATGGGACTAGCTGGATTCCGTACCGGGGAGCTGTTTTTT. It encodes CASSMGLAGFRTGELFF.

This chain joins TRBV4-1 and TRBJ1-1; TRBD1 matches 9 bases. This CDR3 region has 15 residues. V shed 2 bases and J 4 bases; nucleotides not matched to a gene: 5. Germline loops: CDR1 MGHRA, CDR2 YSYEKL. CDR3 protein: CASSQTGGAITEAFF. CDR3 DNA: TGCGCCAGCAGCCAAACAGGGGGCGCGATCACTGAAGCTTTCTTT.

CDR3 region: CASNTGELHYGYTF. The DNA for the CDR3 is TGTGCCAGCAACACAGGGGAGTTGCACTATGGCTACACCTTC. The V call is TRBV2, the J call TRBJ1-2; TRBD1 aligns across 7 bases. Germline V gene sequence: CDR1 SNHLY, CDR2 FYNNEI. The CDR3 is 14 amino acids. Trimming removed 7 bases from V and 3 bases from J; junction bases left unmatched: 8.

The CDR3 nucleotides are TGTGCCAGCAGACCTGGCGGATGGATCACCGGGGAGCTGTTTTTT. This encodes CASRPGGWITGELFF. The rearrangement uses TRBV6-5 and TRBJ2-2; D ambiguous. This CDR3 contains 15 residues. Trimming stripped 6 bases from V and 4 bases from J, with 15 bases between. Germline V gene data show CDR1 as MNHEY and CDR2 as SVGAGI.

The chain recombines TRBV7-9 with TRBJ1-2; D unresolved. The CDR3 consists of 14 residues. Trimming cost V 5 bases and J 4 bases, with 14 bases left between them. CDR1 is SEHNR and CDR2 is FQNEAQ in the germline V gene (reference sequence). The CDR3: CASSPPLVGYGYTF. CDR3 DNA: TGTGCCAGCAGCCCGCCCCTAGTAGGCTATGGCTACACCTTC.